This T cell receptor beta chain was observed in a study of PD-1 blockade in classical Hodgkin lymphoma. After removal of 4 bases from V and 4 bases from J, the junction contained 5 bases not matched to a gene. Germline V lookup: CDR1 SGHVS, CDR2 FQNEAQ. The CDR3 covers 14 residues. The assay was immunoSEQ multiplex PCR, and TCRdb's table has in-frame clones only and misses some. The sample has about 24,000 clones; 65% to 80% are singletons. Regarding time point: cycle 4 day 1 (C4D1), after less than 7 weeks of nivolumab. The patients all showed relapse after autologous stem cell transplantation, while their brentuximab vedotin exposure varied.

The source was peripheral blood mononuclear cells (PBMCs), collected before the fourth cycle of nivolumab. This chain joins TRBV7-8 and TRBJ2-7; TRBD2 matches at 9 bases. The origin of this receptor is a human donor with classical Hodgkin lymphoma. CDR3: CASSSPTSGYEQYF. The DNA for the CDR3 is TGTGCCAGCAGCTCGCCGACTAGCGGATACGAGCAGTACTTC.